These T cell receptor beta chains were read from a single sample in a study of T cells after yellow fever vaccination. From the 5' RACE reads, TCRdb called clonotypes with MiXCR, one entry per CDR3 protein. This sample has under 500,000 distinct CDR3 sequences, with about 17% found just once. The source was PBMCs, collected before the yellow fever booster vaccination. The receptors were gathered from a man aged 18 to 29 who received the YFV17D yellow fever vaccine. Each CDR3 is given with its conserved first and last residue. A D gene is named only where the DNA matches it firmly. Some rows have no size entry. The others give once, few or many, or a class for an expanded clone.

D gene	clone size	CDR3 length	J gene	V gene	CDR3 protein	CDR3 DNA
TRBD1	NA	14	TRBJ1-5	TRBV2	CASGRQGSNQPQHF	TGTGCCAGCGGACGACAGGGGAGTAATCAGCCCCAGCATTTT
TRBD1	few	15	TRBJ1-5	TRBV20-1	CSARTQGRSNQPQHF	TGCAGTGCTAGGACACAGGGGAGGAGCAATCAGCCCCAGCATTTT
NA	NA	13	TRBJ1-1	TRBV3-1	CASSQGALRMAFF	TGTGCCAGCAGCCAAGGGGCCCTCAGGATGGCTTTCTTT
TRBD1	NA	15	TRBJ1-2	TRBV28	CASSFRTGQGYGYTF	TGTGCCAGCAGTTTTCGTACCGGACAGGGGTATGGCTACACCTTC
NA	NA	17	TRBJ2-1	TRBV20-1	CSARASMGLSSYNEQFF	TGCAGTGCTAGAGCCTCAATGGGGTTAAGCTCCTACAATGAGCAGTTCTTC
NA	once	13	TRBJ2-5	TRBV29-1	CSVEVQVQETQYF	TGCAGCGTTGAGGTCCAAGTACAAGAGACCCAGTACTTC
NA	NA	15	TRBJ1-2	TRBV6-2/TRBV6-3	CASRSNLNRADGYTF	TGTGCCAGCAGGTCGAACTTAAACAGGGCTGATGGCTACACCTTC
TRBD1	NA	19	TRBJ2-5	TRBV4-3	CASSQDFSLGTGGVETQYF	TGCGCCAGCAGCCAAGATTTTTCCTTAGGGACAGGAGGCGTGGAGACCCAGTACTTC
NA	NA	16	TRBJ2-1	TRBV7-9	CASSPRVRGNYNEQFF	TGTGCCAGCAGCCCGAGAGTCAGGGGAAACTACAATGAGCAGTTCTTC
NA	few	14	TRBJ1-2	TRBV6-2/TRBV6-3	CASMLRPMRYGYTF	TGTGCCAGCATGCTTCGGCCCATGAGGTATGGCTACACCTTC
NA	NA	16	TRBJ1-1	TRBV6-6	CASSYSVQLMNTEAFF	TGTGCCAGCAGTTACTCGGTCCAGCTCATGAACACTGAAGCTTTCTTT
TRBD1	many	15	TRBJ1-2	TRBV2	CASSVGQGGDYGYTF	TGTGCCAGCAGCGTCGGACAGGGAGGTGATTATGGCTACACCTTC
TRBD1	many	14	TRBJ2-2	TRBV29-1	CSAHPRVTGGELFF	TGCAGCGCCCACCCCCGCGTTACAGGGGGTGAGCTGTTTTTT
NA	NA	14	TRBJ2-7	TRBV12-3/TRBV12-4	CASSSGLLPYEQYF	TGTGCCAGCAGTTCGGGACTTTTACCCTACGAGCAGTACTTC
TRBD1	NA	16	TRBJ2-2	TRBV12-3/TRBV12-4	CASNLRDRPRPGELFF	TGTGCCAGCAACCTCCGGGACAGGCCTCGTCCCGGGGAGCTGTTTTTT
NA	NA	15	TRBJ2-5	TRBV28	CASRGVGLDQETQYF	TGTGCCAGCAGGGGGGTCGGGCTAGACCAAGAGACCCAGTACTTC
TRBD1	few	14	TRBJ2-2	TRBV27	CASRLTGGTGELFF	TGTGCCAGCAGACTCACAGGGGGCACCGGGGAGCTGTTTTTT
NA	NA	15	TRBJ1-1	TRBV6-1	CASSEEVAGSGEAFF	TGTGCCAGCAGTGAAGAGGTGGCAGGTTCAGGTGAAGCTTTCTTT
NA	few	13	TRBJ1-2	TRBV5-1	CASSLNSNYGYTF	TGCGCCAGCAGCTTGAATTCCAACTATGGCTACACCTTC
NA	few	17	TRBJ2-3	TRBV7-2	CASSLEGGFSSTDTQYF	TGTGCCAGCAGCTTAGAGGGGGGATTTTCTAGCACAGATACGCAGTATTTT
NA	NA	13	TRBJ1-1	TRBV10-3	CATGGGLNTEAFF	TGTGCCACCGGTGGGGGTCTGAACACTGAAGCTTTCTTT
NA	few	15	TRBJ2-2	TRBV10-1	CASSEILGSPGELFF	TGCGCCAGCAGTGAGATTCTAGGTTCACCCGGGGAGCTGTTTTTT
NA	NA	14	TRBJ1-4	TRBV7-9	CASSEQGIHEKLFF	TGTGCCAGCAGCGAGCAGGGGATACATGAAAAACTGTTTTTT
NA	NA	13	TRBJ2-7	TRBV12-3/TRBV12-4	CASSLDPSRQQYF	TGTGCCAGCAGCCTGGACCCCTCGCGGCAGCAGTACTTC
NA	many	14	TRBJ2-5	TRBV12-3/TRBV12-4	CASSLMTSAETQYF	TGTGCCAGCAGTTTAATGACTAGTGCAGAGACCCAGTACTTC
TRBD1	few	14	TRBJ1-4	TRBV20-1	CSGRPGGAWEKLFF	TGCAGTGGTCGTCCAGGGGGCGCTTGGGAAAAACTGTTTTTT
NA	NA	15	TRBJ2-2	TRBV7-3	CASRDQIQSTGELFF	TGTGCCAGCAGAGATCAGATACAATCCACCGGGGAGCTGTTTTTT
NA	few	14	TRBJ2-1	TRBV6-6	CASIPLGGADEQFF	TGTGCCAGCATCCCCCTGGGGGGCGCAGATGAGCAGTTCTTC
TRBD2	NA	16	TRBJ2-3	TRBV4-3	CASSQEVAGGADTQYF	TGCGCCAGCAGCCAAGAGGTAGCGGGGGGGGCGGATACGCAGTATTTT
TRBD1	NA	12	TRBJ2-7	TRBV12-3/TRBV12-4	CASSLTGQERDF	TGTGCCAGCAGTTTAACTGGACAGGAAAGGGACTTC
NA	few	15	TRBJ2-3	TRBV3-1	CASSQGGMRTDTQYF	TGTGCCAGCAGCCAAGGGGGAATGCGCACAGATACGCAGTATTTT
TRBD1	few	15	TRBJ2-7	TRBV7-8	CASSPHRTGPYEQYF	TGTGCCAGCAGCCCCCACCGGACAGGGCCGTACGAGCAGTACTTC
TRBD1	NA	15	TRBJ2-2	TRBV29-1	CSVEDRGLGPGELFF	TGCAGCGTCGAGGACAGGGGGCTTGGTCCCGGGGAGCTGTTTTTT
NA	few	14	TRBJ1-6	TRBV19	CASSFRGLSSPLHF	TGTGCCAGTAGTTTCCGGGGCCTTAGTTCACCCCTCCACTTT
NA	few	15	TRBJ2-3	TRBV25-1	CASSEFGGDTDTQYF	TGTGCCAGCAGTGAATTTGGAGGGGACACAGATACGCAGTATTTT
NA	few	15	TRBJ2-3	TRBV9	CASSVVGPRSDTQYF	TGTGCCAGCAGCGTAGTGGGACCGAGGTCCGATACGCAGTATTTT
NA	NA	15	TRBJ2-7	TRBV6-5	CASSYSASASYEQYF	TGTGCCAGCAGTTACTCGGCTAGCGCGAGCTACGAGCAGTACTTC
TRBD1	NA	14	TRBJ2-7	TRBV4-2	CASSLGTGTYEQYF	TGTGCCAGCAGCCTCGGGACAGGGACCTACGAGCAGTACTTC
TRBD2	NA	15	TRBJ2-1	TRBV6-5	CASSYRPLAGGEQFF	TGTGCCAGCAGTTACCGACCCCTAGCGGGGGGTGAGCAGTTCTTC
NA	NA	10	TRBJ2-5	TRBV29-1	CSGAQETQYF	TGCAGCGGTGCCCAAGAGACCCAGTACTTC
TRBD1	few	15	TRBJ2-7	TRBV5-1	CASSLAPGQSYEQYF	TGCGCCAGCAGCTTGGCCCCGGGACAGTCCTACGAGCAGTACTTC
TRBD1	NA	16	TRBJ1-3	TRBV7-3	CASSFGGTGAGNTIYF	TGTGCCAGCAGCTTCGGGGGGACAGGGGCTGGAAACACCATATATTTT
TRBD1	NA	20	TRBJ2-3	TRBV20-1	CSARAPSGDRGTWSTDTQYF	TGCAGTGCTAGAGCCCCCTCGGGGGACAGGGGGACCTGGAGCACAGATACGCAGTATTTT
TRBD1	NA	14	TRBJ1-1	TRBV6-6	CASRWTGGRTEAFF	TGTGCCAGCAGGTGGACAGGGGGGAGAACTGAAGCTTTCTTT
NA	NA	15	TRBJ2-3	TRBV28	CASSRSTGATDTQYF	TGTGCCAGCAGCCGAAGTACGGGCGCCACAGATACGCAGTATTTT
NA	few	13	TRBJ1-2	TRBV10-3	CAISERGNYGYTF	TGTGCCATCAGTGAGAGGGGAAACTATGGCTACACCTTC
TRBD1	few	14	TRBJ2-5	TRBV2	CASSVTGSQETQYF	TGTGCCAGCAGCGTGACAGGGTCCCAAGAGACCCAGTACTTC
NA	NA	13	TRBJ1-3	TRBV20-1	CSARRPSGNTIYF	TGCAGTGCTAGAAGGCCCTCTGGAAACACCATATATTTT